The clone carrying this T cell receptor beta chain turned up a few times. Synthetic TCR analog templates were spiked into each PCR. Produced via immunoSEQ multiplex PCR; TCRdb's table is partial and in-frame only. The table includes about 74,000 clones, around 84% detected once. This entry is derived from a study of PD-L1 blockade in urothelial cancer. The source is a man between 65 and 85 years old with urothelial cancer. The specimen was PBMCs, collected around atezolizumab (anti-PD-L1) treatment.

The CDR3 loop reads CASTNRTATSTDTQYF. The DNA of the CDR3 is TGCGCCAGCACCAATAGGACAGCCACTAGCACAGATACGCAGTATTTT. V is TRBV23-1 and J is TRBJ2-3, with D possibly being TRBD1 (6 bases). TRBV23-1 is treated as an ORF (open reading frame) with a function not yet certain. V dropped 7 bases and J dropped 0 bases, with 17 bases sitting between them. The CDR3 spans 16 residues.